These 20 T cell receptor beta chains came from one sample sequenced in a study of cytomegalovirus exposure and HLA in healthy donors. Amplification used 60 Vbeta primers and 13 Jbeta primers. Clones were sequenced by immunoSEQ multiplex PCR, and TCRdb holds only the in-frame ones, with some missing. The sample lists roughly 250,000 clones, about four fifths occurring once. Sequenced: PBMCs. The origin of the receptors is a girl aged 2 to 9 in good health and CMV-seronegative.

V is TRBV30 and J is TRBJ2-5; 7 nucleotides agree with TRBD2. The J call may be in error: the DNA end matches TRBJ2-7 better. CDR3 length: 12 amino acids. Germline CDR1 is GTSNPN and CDR2 is SVGIG (reference sequence). The DNA of the CDR3 is TGTGCCTGGAGTTCTAGCGGCTACGAGCAGTACTTC. Its translation is CAWSSSGYEQYF.

J is TRBJ2-7 and V is TRBV5-1; possible D gene TRBD1, 8 bases. Trimming pared 4 bases from V and 5 bases from J, leaving 16 bases between. Per the germline V gene, CDR1 is SGHRS and CDR2 is YFSETQ. CDR3 length equals 14 residues. The DNA for the CDR3 is TGCGCCAGCAGCCTCGGACAGGGAGGGAACGAGCAGTACTTC. Residues: CASSLGQGGNEQYF.

The chain employs TRBV29-1 and TRBJ2-1, with 8 positions matching TRBD2. The CDR3 has 14 amino acids. Per the germline V gene, CDR1 is SQVTM and CDR2 is ANQGSEA. Trimming cost V 3 bases and J 5 bases; bases outside gene matches: 6. The DNA for the CDR3 is TGCAGCGTTGAGGGGCTAGCGGGCCACAATGAGCAGTTCTTC. Its translation is CSVEGLAGHNEQFF.

There are a few counts of this clone. At one end, the junction sequence differs from germline, possibly due to a read error. This chain joins TRBV4-1 and TRBJ1-2; D unresolved. CDR3 length equals 14 residues. The germline CDR1 and CDR2 sequences are MGHRA and YSYEKL. The DNA for the CDR3 is TGCGCCAGCAACCAAGAACCCGGGCCGGGGGGCTACACCTTC. As protein: CASNQEPGPGGYTF.

In DNA, the CDR3 is TGTGCTAGTGGTTTGGTACTTATTTCAGCGGGGAACACCGGGGAGCTGTTTTTT. It yields the protein CASGLVLISAGNTGELFF. V usage is TRBV12-5 and J usage is TRBJ2-2, with D tentatively TRBD2 (6 bases). CDR1 and CDR2 from the germline V gene are LGHNT and FRNRAP. The V and J ends lost 0 bases and 1 base respectively, with 15 bases between them. The CDR3 has 18 residues. The full variable domain, its missing parts supplied by reference TRBV12-5 and TRBJ2-2, is DARVTQTPRHKVTEMGQEVTMRCQPILGHNTVFWYRQTMMQGLELLAYFRNRAPLDDSGMPKDRFSAEMPDATLATLKIQPSEPRDSAVYFCASGLVLISAGNTGELFFGEGSRLTVL.

This clone turned up a few times. The chain carries TRBV19 and TRBJ2-3; D unclear. The germline gives CDR1 LNHDA, CDR2 SQIVND (reference sequence). There are 13 residues in the CDR3. V was shortened by 6 bases and J by 4 bases, with 11 bases between the two germline ends. CDR3 in amino acids: CASSDRRADTQYF. Written as DNA, the CDR3 is TGTGCCAGTAGCGATCGTAGAGCAGATACGCAGTATTTT.

This rearrangement joins TRBV6-1 to TRBJ1-1; weak D call: TRBD1 (5 bases). In germline, CDR1 is MNHNS, CDR2 SASEGT. Trimming took off 8 bases at V and 0 bases at J, with 16 bases between the two ends. The CDR3 loop spans 15 amino acids. In DNA, the CDR3 is TGTGCCAGCCGCGACAGTCCACTTATGAACACTGAAGCTTTCTTT. This gives the protein CASRDSPLMNTEAFF.

The chain links TRBV6-6 to TRBJ2-1; D is unresolved. The V and J ends lost 0 bases and 4 bases respectively, with 7 bases between them. Germline V gene lookup returns CDR1 MNHNY and CDR2 SVGAGI (reference sequence). This CDR3 has 14 residues. For the CDR3, the DNA is TGTGCCAGCAGTTACTCGTTCGGTTACAATGAGCAGTTCTTC. Translating it yields CASSYSFGYNEQFF.

This sequence joins TRBV28 and TRBJ1-5; tentatively, D is TRBD1 (6 bases). The CDR3 runs 13 residues. Germline V gene data show CDR1 as MDHEN and CDR2 as SYDVKM. Deletions cut 2 bases from V and 6 bases from J, with 8 bases between. The DNA for the CDR3 is TGTGCCAGCAGTTTAGGGGGCCCTCAGCCCCAGCATTTT. Protein product: CASSLGGPQPQHF.

The gene calls are TRBV27 and TRBJ2-3; D uncertain. Germline V gene data show CDR1 as MNHEY and CDR2 as SMNVEV (reference sequence). The CDR3 contains 13 residues. Deletions cut 7 bases from V and 0 bases from J, with 8 bases between. CDR3 DNA sequence: TGTGCCAGCACCTCCTTGAGCACAGATACGCAGTATTTT. Its protein product is CASTSLSTDTQYF.

The CDR3 is CASSQEGLADTDTQYF. For the CDR3, the DNA is TGTGCCAGCAGCCAAGAAGGACTAGCAGACACAGATACGCAGTATTTT. This chain uses TRBV4-2 with TRBJ2-3; 8 bases are a match to TRBD2. The trim removed 0 bases at V and 2 bases at J, leaving 4 bases unmatched. Germline assignment: CDR1 LGHNA and CDR2 YNFKEQ. CDR3 length: 16 residues.

V and J are TRBV5-1 and TRBJ2-7; 8 bases are shared with TRBD1. CDR1 is SGHRS and CDR2 is YFSETQ in the germline V gene. This CDR3 comprises 13 residues. With 4 bases clipped from V and 7 bases from J, the junction kept 7 bases outside the gene matches. This CDR3 is CASSEDRVEEQYF. The CDR3 DNA follows: TGCGCCAGCAGCGAGGACAGGGTCGAAGAGCAGTACTTC.

The chain couples TRBV11-2 to TRBJ1-1; D gene ambiguous. In germline, CDR1 is SGHAT, CDR2 FQNNGV. Trimming shortened V by 6 bases and J by 6 bases, and 11 bases separated the two germline ends. The CDR3 is 12 residues long. DNA for the CDR3: TGTGCCAGCAGTCCCACCGGGTCTGAAGCTTTCTTT. Protein sequence: CASSPTGSEAFF.

The chain joins TRBV28 to TRBJ1-6; 9 bases match TRBD1. Trimming removed 4 bases from V and 7 bases from J; junction bases left unmatched: 5. The CDR3 runs 15 residues. Looked up from germline, CDR1 is MDHEN and CDR2 is SYDVKM. CDR3 bases: TGTGCCAGCAGTTCAGCCGGGACAGGGAATTCACCCCTCCACTTT. Translating it yields CASSSAGTGNSPLHF.

This clone has only a few counts. V is TRBV2 and J is TRBJ2-3; TRBD1 aligns across 8 bases. This CDR3 has 15 amino acids. From germline, CDR1 is SNHLY and CDR2 FYNNEI. The trim removed 3 bases at V and 4 bases at J, leaving 6 bases unmatched. This CDR3 reads CASSDGQGLSDTQYF. The CDR3 DNA follows: TGTGCCAGCAGTGACGGACAGGGCCTCTCAGATACGCAGTATTTT.

The V gene is TRBV4-1, the J gene TRBJ1-4; D unclear. CDR3 size: 14 residues. Trimming pared 1 base from V and 5 bases from J, leaving 8 bases between. The germline V gene encodes CDR1 MGHRA and CDR2 YSYEKL. This CDR3 reads CASSQVGLNEKLFF. The CDR3 DNA reads as TGCGCCAGCAGCCAAGTGGGCCTAAATGAAAAACTGTTTTTT.

This chain uses TRBV5-1 with TRBJ2-3; 8 nucleotides agree with TRBD1. J gave up 3 bases and V 2 bases, and 5 bases lay outside the gene matches. CDR1 and CDR2 from the germline V gene are SGHRS and YFSETQ. The CDR3 consists of 15 residues. CDR3 bases: TGCGCCAGCAGCTTATGGCAGGGGGCGACAGATACGCAGTATTTT. Its protein product is CASSLWQGATDTQYF.

Remarks on this clone: One end of the junction does not line up with germline, which may come from a read error. This chain links TRBV4-1 with TRBJ1-2; 8 positions agree with TRBD1. CDR1 MGHRA and CDR2 YSYEKL come from the germline V gene. The CDR3 has 14 residues. DNA of the CDR3: TGCGTCAGCAGGACGATCGGACAGGGAAGCGGCTACACCTTC. Protein: CVSRTIGQGSGYTF.

The chain links TRBV5-1 to TRBJ2-3; D gene unclear. Looked up from germline, CDR1 is SGHRS and CDR2 is YFSETQ. V was trimmed by 1 base and J by 1 base, leaving 7 bases between them. The CDR3 extends over 14 amino acids. CDR3 residues: CASSLHIGTDTQYF. For the CDR3, the DNA is TGCGCCAGCAGCTTGCATATAGGCACAGATACGCAGTATTTT.

V usage is TRBV9 and J usage is TRBJ2-7; D call uncertain. In germline, CDR1 is SGDLS, CDR2 YYNGEE. The CDR3 has 15 residues. Between the trimmed V and J ends, which lost 4 bases and 2 bases, there was a span of 16 bases. Written as DNA, the CDR3 is TGTGCCAGCAGCCCAGCGACTGGCGCTACCTACGAGCAGTACTTC. It yields the protein CASSPATGATYEQYF.